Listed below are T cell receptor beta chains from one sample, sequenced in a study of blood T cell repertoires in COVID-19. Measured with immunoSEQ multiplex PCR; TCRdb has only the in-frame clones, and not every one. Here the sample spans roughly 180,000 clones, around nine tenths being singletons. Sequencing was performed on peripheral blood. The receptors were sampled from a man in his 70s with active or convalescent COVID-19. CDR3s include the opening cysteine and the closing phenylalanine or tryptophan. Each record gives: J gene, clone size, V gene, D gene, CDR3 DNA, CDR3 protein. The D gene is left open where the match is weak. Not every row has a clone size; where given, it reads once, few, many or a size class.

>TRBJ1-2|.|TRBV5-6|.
TGTGCCAGCAGCTTGGACTGGCGGCGGCTCTATGGCTACACCTTC
CASSLDWRRLYGYTF
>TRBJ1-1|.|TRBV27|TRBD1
TGTGCCAGCAGTTTCCAAGGACAGGGTGGAGCTTTCTTT
CASSFQGQGGAFF
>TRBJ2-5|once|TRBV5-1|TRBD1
TGCGCCAGCAGCTTGGCTGGACAGGGGGTGCTCGAGACCCAGTACTTC
CASSLAGQGVLETQYF
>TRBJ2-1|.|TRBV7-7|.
TGTGCTAGCAGCCCGGATAGAGGCTCTGGGAATGAGCAGTTCTTC
CASSPDRGSGNEQFF
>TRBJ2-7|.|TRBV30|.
TGTGCCTGGAGTGTAGCGGTGTCAGGGGTCCGGCACGAGCAGTACTTC
CAWSVAVSGVRHEQYF
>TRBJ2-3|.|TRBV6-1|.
TGTGCCAGCAGTGAAGCGCTATGGGGGAGGGGGACAGATACGCAGTATTTT
CASSEALWGRGTDTQYF
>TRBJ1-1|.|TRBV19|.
TGTGCCAGTAGGCGGAACACTGAAGCTTTCTTT
CASRRNTEAFF
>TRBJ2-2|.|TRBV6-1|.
TGTGCCAGCAGTGAAGTCAGTTTCCCAAACACCGGGGAGCTGTTTTTT
CASSEVSFPNTGELFF
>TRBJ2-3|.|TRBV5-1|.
TGCGCCAGCAGTTCAGGGGGGAGCGGTGATACGCAGTATTTT
CASSSGGSGDTQYF
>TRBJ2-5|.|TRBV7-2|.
TGTGCCAGCAGCTTAGGGTCGCTAGCGGAGACCCAGTACTTC
CASSLGSLAETQYF
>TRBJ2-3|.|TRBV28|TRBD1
TGTGCCAGCAGTCCCACGGGGACAGCAGCAGATACGCAGTATTTT
CASSPTGTAADTQYF
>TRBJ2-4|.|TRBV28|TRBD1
TGTGCCAGCAGTTTATTTCTCACAGGGGGCCTATTAAAAAACATTCAGTACTTC
CASSLFLTGGLLKNIQYF
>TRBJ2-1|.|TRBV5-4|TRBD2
TGTGCCAGCAGCTTGGTTATAGCGGGGGGGTACCTCAATGAGCAGTTCTTC
CASSLVIAGGYLNEQFF
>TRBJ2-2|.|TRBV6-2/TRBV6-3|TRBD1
TGTGCCAGCAGTGTCGCCGGGCAGACAGGGATTAAGACCGGGGAGCTGTTTTTT
CASSVAGQTGIKTGELFF
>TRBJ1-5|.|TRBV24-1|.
TGTGCCACCAGTGTCGTGGGCACTTCATCGGATCAGCCCCAGCATTTT
CATSVVGTSSDQPQHF
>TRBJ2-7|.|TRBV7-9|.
TGTGCCAGCAGCTCCCAGGGGACGGTGCGGGCCGAGCAGTACTTC
CASSSQGTVRAEQYF
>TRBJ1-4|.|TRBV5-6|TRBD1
TGTGCCAGCAGCCTAAACGACAGGGCTGCTAATGAAAAACTGTTTTTT
CASSLNDRAANEKLFF
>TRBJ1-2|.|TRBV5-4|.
TGTGCCAGCACGCGGCCTTCCATTGGGGGCTACACCTTC
CASTRPSIGGYTF
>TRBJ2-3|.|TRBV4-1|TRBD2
TGCGCCAGCAGCCAGCGTAGCGGGACAGATACGCAGTATTTT
CASSQRSGTDTQYF